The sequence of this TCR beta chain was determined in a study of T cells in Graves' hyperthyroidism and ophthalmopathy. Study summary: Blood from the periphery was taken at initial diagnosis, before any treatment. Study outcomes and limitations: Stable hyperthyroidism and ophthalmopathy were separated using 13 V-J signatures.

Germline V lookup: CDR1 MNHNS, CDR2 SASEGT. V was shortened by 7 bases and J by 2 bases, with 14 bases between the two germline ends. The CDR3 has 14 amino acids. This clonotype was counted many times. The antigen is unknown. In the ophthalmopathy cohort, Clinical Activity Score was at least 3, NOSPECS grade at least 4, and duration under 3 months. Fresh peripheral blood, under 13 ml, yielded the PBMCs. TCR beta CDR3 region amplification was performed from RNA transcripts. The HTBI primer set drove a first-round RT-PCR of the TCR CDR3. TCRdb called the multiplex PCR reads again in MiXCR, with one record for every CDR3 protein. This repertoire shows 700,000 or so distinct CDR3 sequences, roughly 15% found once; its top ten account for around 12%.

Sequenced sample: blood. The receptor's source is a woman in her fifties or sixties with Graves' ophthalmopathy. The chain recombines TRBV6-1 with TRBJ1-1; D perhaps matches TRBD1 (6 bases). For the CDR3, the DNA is TGTGCCAGCACCCAACAGGGAGGAAACACTGAAGCTTTCTTT. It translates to CASTQQGGNTEAFF.